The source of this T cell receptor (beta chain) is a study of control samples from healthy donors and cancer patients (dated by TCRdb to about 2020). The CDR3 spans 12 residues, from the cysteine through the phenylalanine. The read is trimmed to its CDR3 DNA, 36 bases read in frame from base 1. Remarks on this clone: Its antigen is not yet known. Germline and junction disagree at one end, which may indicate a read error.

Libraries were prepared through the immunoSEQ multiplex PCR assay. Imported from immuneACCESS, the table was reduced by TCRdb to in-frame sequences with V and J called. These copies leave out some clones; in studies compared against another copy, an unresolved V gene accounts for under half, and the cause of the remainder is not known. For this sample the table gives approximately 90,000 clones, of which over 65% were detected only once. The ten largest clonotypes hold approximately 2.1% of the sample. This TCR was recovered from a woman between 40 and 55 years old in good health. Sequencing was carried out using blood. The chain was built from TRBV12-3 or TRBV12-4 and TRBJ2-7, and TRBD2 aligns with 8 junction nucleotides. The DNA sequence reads TGTGCCAGCAGTTTGGGCGGGTTTAGCGGGGACTTC. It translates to CASSLGGFSGDF.